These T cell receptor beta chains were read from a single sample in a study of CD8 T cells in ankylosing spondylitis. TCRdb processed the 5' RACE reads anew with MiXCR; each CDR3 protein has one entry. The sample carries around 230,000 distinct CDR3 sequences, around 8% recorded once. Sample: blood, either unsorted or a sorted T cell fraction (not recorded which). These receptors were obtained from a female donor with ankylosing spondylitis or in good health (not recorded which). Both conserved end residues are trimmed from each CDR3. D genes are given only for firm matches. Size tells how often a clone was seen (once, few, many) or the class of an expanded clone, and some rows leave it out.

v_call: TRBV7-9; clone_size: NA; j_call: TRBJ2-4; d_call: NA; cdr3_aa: ASTRRNIQY
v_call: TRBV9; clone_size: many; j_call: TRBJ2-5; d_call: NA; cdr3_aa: ASSVRGDQETQY
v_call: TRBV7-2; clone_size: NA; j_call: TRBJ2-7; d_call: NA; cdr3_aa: ASSLAAHYEQY
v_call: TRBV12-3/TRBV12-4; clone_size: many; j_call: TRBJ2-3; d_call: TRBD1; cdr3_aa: ASSLEQGSDTQY
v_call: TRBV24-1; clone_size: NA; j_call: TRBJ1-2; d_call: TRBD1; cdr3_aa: ATSDARTGGYGYT
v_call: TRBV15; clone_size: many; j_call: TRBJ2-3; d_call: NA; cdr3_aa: ATSRAGTKDTQY
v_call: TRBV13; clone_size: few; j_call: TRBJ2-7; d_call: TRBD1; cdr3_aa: ASSEYRGREQY
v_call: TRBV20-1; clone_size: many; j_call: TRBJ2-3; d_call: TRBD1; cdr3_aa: SARDRLVQDTQY
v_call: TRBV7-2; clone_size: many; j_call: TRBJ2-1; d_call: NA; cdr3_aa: ASSSVTGWYNEQF
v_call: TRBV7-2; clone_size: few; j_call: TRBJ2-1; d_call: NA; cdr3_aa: ASSLGSFGNEQF
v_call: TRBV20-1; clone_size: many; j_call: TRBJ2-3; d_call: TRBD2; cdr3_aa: SGTDSGRATDTQY
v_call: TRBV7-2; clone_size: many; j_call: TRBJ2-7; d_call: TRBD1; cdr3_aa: ASSSTPGQGYEQY
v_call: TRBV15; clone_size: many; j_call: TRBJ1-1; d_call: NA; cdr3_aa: ATSRWGGVNTEAF
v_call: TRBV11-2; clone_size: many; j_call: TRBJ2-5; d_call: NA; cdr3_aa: ASSLPSSAELVGRETQY
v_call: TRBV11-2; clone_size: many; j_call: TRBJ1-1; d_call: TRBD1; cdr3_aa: ASSWGTGVNTEAF
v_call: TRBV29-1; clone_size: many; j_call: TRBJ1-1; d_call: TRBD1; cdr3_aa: SVQGGTTEAF
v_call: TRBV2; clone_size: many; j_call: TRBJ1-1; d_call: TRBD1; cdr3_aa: ASGTVVGLSTEAF
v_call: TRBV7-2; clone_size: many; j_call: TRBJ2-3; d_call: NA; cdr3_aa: ASSLDDSQSTDTQY
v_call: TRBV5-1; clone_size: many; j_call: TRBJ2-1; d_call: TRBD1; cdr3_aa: ASSLSGQGAREQF
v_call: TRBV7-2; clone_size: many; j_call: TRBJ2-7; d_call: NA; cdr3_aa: ASSFGGMSYEQY
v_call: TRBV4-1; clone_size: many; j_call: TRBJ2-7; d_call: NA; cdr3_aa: ASSQDLGQGGDEQY
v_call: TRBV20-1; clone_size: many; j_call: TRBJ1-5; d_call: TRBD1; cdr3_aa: SAGGGPNQPQH
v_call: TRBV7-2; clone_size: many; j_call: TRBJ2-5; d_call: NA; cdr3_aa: ASRQSGETQY
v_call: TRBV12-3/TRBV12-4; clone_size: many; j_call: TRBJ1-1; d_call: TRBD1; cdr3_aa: ASSRQGEDTEAF
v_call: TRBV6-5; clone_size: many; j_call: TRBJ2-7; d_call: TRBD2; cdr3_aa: ASSSFLAGGTYEQY
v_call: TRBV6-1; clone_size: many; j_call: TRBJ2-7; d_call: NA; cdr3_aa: ASRPDTSYEQY
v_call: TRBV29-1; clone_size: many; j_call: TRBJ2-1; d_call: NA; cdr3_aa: SVDTWTDYNEQF
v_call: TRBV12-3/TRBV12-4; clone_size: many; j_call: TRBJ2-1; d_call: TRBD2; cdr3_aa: ASAPGAGRGSGYNEQF
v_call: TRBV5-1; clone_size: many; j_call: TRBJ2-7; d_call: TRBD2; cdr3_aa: ASSLEIGGSNEQY
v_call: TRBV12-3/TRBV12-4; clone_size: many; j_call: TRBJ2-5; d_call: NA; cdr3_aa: ASSLSSAREETQY
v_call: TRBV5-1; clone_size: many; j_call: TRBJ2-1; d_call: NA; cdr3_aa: ASSLEGNIDEQF
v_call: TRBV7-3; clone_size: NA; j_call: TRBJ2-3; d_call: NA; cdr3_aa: ASNLTLTDTQY
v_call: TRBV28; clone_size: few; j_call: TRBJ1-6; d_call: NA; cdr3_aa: ASSSSGSPYSPLH
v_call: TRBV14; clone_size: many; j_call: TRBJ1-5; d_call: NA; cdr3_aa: ASSQSQGQPQH
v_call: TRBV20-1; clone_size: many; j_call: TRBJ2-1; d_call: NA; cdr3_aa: SASHRYNEQF
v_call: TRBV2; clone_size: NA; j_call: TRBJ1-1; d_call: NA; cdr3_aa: ASSARRGRGGAEAF
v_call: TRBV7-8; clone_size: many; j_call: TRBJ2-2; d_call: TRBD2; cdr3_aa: ASSSSGGHTGELF
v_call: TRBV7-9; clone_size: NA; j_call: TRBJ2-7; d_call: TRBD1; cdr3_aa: ASRTGGSEQY
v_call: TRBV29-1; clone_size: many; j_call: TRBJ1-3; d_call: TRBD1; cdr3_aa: SVEDSGQGNTIY
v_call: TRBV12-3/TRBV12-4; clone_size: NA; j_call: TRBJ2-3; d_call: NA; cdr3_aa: VSSVEGGTDTQY
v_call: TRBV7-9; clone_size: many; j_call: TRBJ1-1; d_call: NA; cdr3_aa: ASSPRETEAF
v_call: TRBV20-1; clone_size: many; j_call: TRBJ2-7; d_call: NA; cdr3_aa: SARDQIPGVQY
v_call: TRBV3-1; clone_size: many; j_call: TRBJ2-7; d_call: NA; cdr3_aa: ASSQDYSGPYEQY
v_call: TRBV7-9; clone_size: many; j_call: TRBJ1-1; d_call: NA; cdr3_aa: ASSSNDRLFTEAF
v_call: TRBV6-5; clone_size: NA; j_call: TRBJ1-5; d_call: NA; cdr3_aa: ASSDPRAGPNQPQH
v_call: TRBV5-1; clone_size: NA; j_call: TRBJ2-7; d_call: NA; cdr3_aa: ASSPHSNPGYEQY
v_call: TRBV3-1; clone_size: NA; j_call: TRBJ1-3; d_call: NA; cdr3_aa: TSSLADGYWASGNTIY
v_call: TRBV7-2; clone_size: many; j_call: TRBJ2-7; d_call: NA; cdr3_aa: ASSPSGSTTFYEQY
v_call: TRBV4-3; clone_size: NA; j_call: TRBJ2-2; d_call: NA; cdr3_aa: ASSQGQPNTGELF
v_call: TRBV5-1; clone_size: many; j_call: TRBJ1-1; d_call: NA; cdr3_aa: ASSWGPSNTEAF
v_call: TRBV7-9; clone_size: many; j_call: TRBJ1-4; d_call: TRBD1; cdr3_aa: ASSFRQGTNEKLF